These 21 T cell receptor beta chains share one sample of origin, sequenced in a study of T cell responses to AZD1222 COVID-19 vaccine. Profiled with immunoSEQ multiplex PCR; TCRdb holds only in-frame clones, not every one. The repertoire has roughly 120,000 clones, 70% to 90% of them found once; the top ten carry approximately 9.6%. The specimen comprised peripheral blood, sampled on day 0 of AZD1222 vaccination. The receptors come from an adult in good health.

The chain links TRBV10-3 to TRBJ1-1, with a possible D match to TRBD1 (5 bases). Trimming pared 11 bases from V and 3 bases from J, leaving 10 bases between. CDR3 length equals 11 residues. Germline V lookup: CDR1 ENHRY, CDR2 SYGVKD. The CDR3 region has the DNA TGTGCCGTTAGAGGGGACACTGAAGCTTTCTTT. Protein: CAVRGDTEAFF.

CDR3 sequence reads: CASIQWGTGNYEQYF. DNA of the CDR3: TGTGCCAGCATCCAATGGGGGACAGGGAACTACGAGCAGTACTTC. V and J are TRBV28 and TRBJ2-7, with 9 bases identical to TRBD1. Germline-derived CDR1 and CDR2 are MDHEN and SYDVKM. The length of the CDR3 is 15 residues. V dropped 7 bases and J dropped 3; count of bases not matched to a gene: 10.

CDR3 sequence reads: CASSRDRAGNQPQHF. The CDR3 coding sequence is TGTGCCAGCAGTAGGGACAGGGCTGGCAATCAGCCCCAGCATTTT. The chain employs TRBV6-5 and TRBJ1-5; TRBD1 matches 9 bases. V shed 5 bases and J 2 bases; nucleotides not matched to a gene: 4. This CDR3 contains 15 residues. The germline gives CDR1 MNHEY, CDR2 SVGAGI.

This clone was detected once. The CDR3 protein is CASSFYARDRSNQPQHF. CDR3 DNA sequence: TGTGCCAGCAGCTTCTATGCCCGGGACAGAAGCAATCAGCCCCAGCATTTT. The chain links TRBV27 to TRBJ1-5; 7 bases are shared with TRBD1. The trim removed 6 bases at V and 1 base at J, leaving 12 bases unmatched. The germline V gene encodes CDR1 MNHEY and CDR2 SMNVEV (reference sequence). This CDR3 contains 17 residues.

This rearrangement joins TRBV7-3 to TRBJ1-1; 8 bases map to TRBD1. The V gene's germline CDR1 is SGHTA and CDR2 FQGTGA. The CDR3 covers 20 residues. J gave up 0 bases and V 5 bases, and 20 bases lay outside the gene matches. In DNA, the CDR3 is TGTGCCAGCAGCCGCCATTCGAAACTCGGGACAGGACGATTGAACACTGAAGCTTTCTTT. Translated: CASSRHSKLGTGRLNTEAFF.

The rearrangement links TRBV20-1 to TRBJ2-7, with D hard to call. The germline V gene has CDR1 DFQATT and CDR2 SNEGSKA (reference sequence). CDR3 length: 12 residues. The germline V and J ends were trimmed by 3 bases and 1 base, with 7 bases remaining between them. The CDR3 reads CSASDSSYEQYF. CDR3 coding DNA: TGCAGTGCTAGTGACTCATCCTACGAGCAGTACTTC.

The rearrangement joins TRBV19 to TRBJ1-5; D unresolved. V lost 3 bases and J lost 4, with 7 bases in between. Per the germline V gene, CDR1 is LNHDA and CDR2 is SQIVND (reference sequence). The CDR3 contains 13 residues. Written as DNA, the CDR3 is TGTGCCAGTAGTATCCGGGAAAATCAGCCCCAGCATTTT. The encoded protein is CASSIRENQPQHF. Looking up the rest from reference TRBV19 and TRBJ1-5 gives the full variable domain: DGGITQSPKYLFRKEGQNVTLSCEQNLNHDAMYWYRQDPGQGLRLIYYSQIVNDFQKGDIAEGYSVSREKKESFPLTVTSAQKNPTAFYLCASSIRENQPQHFGDGTRLSIL.

The rearrangement joins TRBV5-1 to TRBJ1-3; TRBD1 aligns across 9 bases. Unmatched junction bases numbered 4, after V lost 1 base and J lost 2 bases. This CDR3 is built from 16 residues. Germline V CDR1 and CDR2: SGHRS, YFSETQ. The CDR3 reads CASSLHTGGTGNTIYF. The CDR3 DNA follows: TGCGCCAGCAGCTTGCACACAGGGGGCACTGGAAACACCATATATTTT.

The V gene is TRBV7-8, the J gene TRBJ2-5; D tentatively fits TRBD1 or TRBD2 (8 bases each). The germline gives CDR1 SGHVS, CDR2 FQNEAQ. This CDR3 contains 15 residues. With 5 bases removed from V and 7 bases from J, the gap between germline ends came to 20 bases. CDR3 protein: CASSRAGAQGATQYF. The DNA for the CDR3 is TGTGCCAGCAGCCGAGCGGGGGCGCAGGGGGCGACCCAGTACTTC.

The V and J genes are TRBV2 and TRBJ2-6; possibly TRBD1 for D (6 bases). The CDR3 has 16 amino acids. V gave up 6 bases and J gave up 0 bases, with 12 bases separating them. Germline V gene data show CDR1 as SNHLY and CDR2 as FYNNEI. The CDR3 spells CASSEQGPSGANVLTF. DNA of the CDR3: TGTGCCAGCAGCGAACAGGGTCCCTCTGGGGCCAACGTCCTGACTTTC.

The V gene is TRBV4-1, the J gene TRBJ1-2; unclear D gene. Trimming stripped 0 bases from V and 7 bases from J, with 15 bases between. CDR3 size: 15 residues. CDR1 is MGHRA, CDR2 YSYEKL, per germline. For the CDR3, the DNA is TGCGCCAGCAGCCAAGATATATCAGGAGGCGGTGGCTACACCTTC. It translates to CASSQDISGGGGYTF.

This sequence joins TRBV7-2 and TRBJ1-1; D remains ambiguous. Trimming removed 7 bases from V and 0 bases from J, with 9 bases in between. This CDR3 is built from 13 residues. CDR1 is SGHTA and CDR2 is FQGNSA in the germline V gene. The CDR3 region is CASTNLMNTEAFF. In DNA, the CDR3 is TGTGCCAGCACCAACCTCATGAACACTGAAGCTTTCTTT.

The chain uses TRBV24-1 and TRBJ2-1, with D unclear. The CDR3 loop spans 15 amino acids. V was pared by 2 bases and J by 4 bases, with 11 bases between. Per germline, CDR1 KGHDR and CDR2 SFDVKD. The CDR3, as DNA: TGTGCCACCAGTGATTCTGGTGGGCGGTACAATGAGCAGTTCTTC. Protein product: CATSDSGGRYNEQFF.

The chain joins TRBV3-1 (or the pseudogene TRBV3-2) to TRBJ1-2, with D maybe TRBD1 (5 bases). V lost 1 base, J lost 0 bases, and 12 bases lay in between. The CDR3 runs 16 residues. CDR1 LGHDT and CDR2 YNNKEL come from the germline V gene (reference sequence). CDR3 in DNA: TGTGCCAGCAGCCAAGGCGGGACGACTTCTAACTATGGCTACACCTTC. Its protein is CASSQGGTTSNYGYTF.

The rearrangement uses TRBV9 and TRBJ2-5; TRBD2 matches 12 bases. Trimming cost V 1 base and J 5 bases; bases outside gene matches: 6. This CDR3 is built from 16 residues. Per germline, CDR1 SGDLS and CDR2 YYNGEE. CDR3 amino acids: CASSVTSGRPGETQYF. CDR3 sequence (DNA): TGTGCCAGCAGCGTAACTAGCGGGAGGCCGGGGGAGACCCAGTACTTC.

The chain combines TRBV19 with TRBJ1-2, with a weak D call TRBD1 (5 bases). Deletions cut 5 bases from V and 8 bases from J, with 15 bases between. CDR3 size: 13 residues. Germline V gene sequence: CDR1 LNHDA, CDR2 SQIVND (reference sequence). CDR3 coding DNA: TGTGCCAGTAGTCCCACGACAGTGTCCGGCTACACCTTC. It translates to CASSPTTVSGYTF.

The chain has TRBV3-1 (or the pseudogene TRBV3-2) and TRBJ1-5; 10 bases match TRBD1. After removal of 4 bases from V and 6 bases from J, the junction contained 6 bases not matched to a gene. Germline V gene data show CDR1 as LGHDT and CDR2 as YNNKEL (reference sequence). CDR3 size: 15 residues. The CDR3 sequence is CASSRGDRGGQPQHF. The CDR3 DNA reads TGTGCCAGCAGCCGAGGGGACAGGGGAGGTCAGCCCCAGCATTTT.

The chain combines TRBV7-2 with TRBJ2-7; TRBD1 matches at 9 bases. Germline lookup yields CDR1 SGHTA and CDR2 FQGNSA. Trimming at V came to 2 bases and at J to 6 bases, leaving 5 bases not matched to a gene. This CDR3 region has 14 residues. The CDR3, as DNA: TGTGCCAGCAGCTTACAGACAGGGGGAGGCGAGCAGTACTTC. This sequence encodes CASSLQTGGGEQYF. The whole variable domain, remainder taken from reference TRBV7-2 and TRBJ2-7, is GAGVSQSPSNKVTEKGKDVELRCDPISGHTALYWYRQSLGQGLEFLIYFQGNSAPDKSGLPSDRFSAERTGGSVSTLTIQRTQQEDSAVYLCASSLQTGGGEQYFGPGTRLTVT.

The chain joins TRBV6-5 to TRBJ2-7; D remains unclear. The CDR3 has 15 residues. V was cut by 1 base and J by 4 bases, with 14 bases left in between. Germline V gene lookup returns CDR1 MNHEY and CDR2 SVGAGI. The DNA of the CDR3 is TGTGCCAGCAGTTACTTTAGGCAGGTGGGGTACGAGCAGTACTTC. Amino acid sequence: CASSYFRQVGYEQYF.

The chain links TRBV5-1 to TRBJ2-5; TRBD2 aligns across 8 bases. Germline V lookup: CDR1 SGHRS, CDR2 YFSETQ. CDR3 size: 14 residues. V lost 6 bases to trimming and J lost 5 bases; unmatched junction nucleotides: 9. The DNA for the CDR3 is TGCGCCAGCAACGGGAGGGGTCCGGGGGAGACCCAGTACTTC. Encoded protein: CASNGRGPGETQYF.

V gene TRBV28 combines with J gene TRBJ1-1; D is possibly TRBD1 (6 bases). Germline V CDR1 and CDR2: MDHEN, SYDVKM. This CDR3 spans 14 amino acids. V shed 3 bases and J shed 3 bases, with 11 bases lying between them. CDR3 in amino acids: CASSLAGADTEAFF. DNA of the CDR3: TGTGCCAGCAGTTTGGCAGGGGCGGACACTGAAGCTTTCTTT.